Each of the 14 T cell receptor beta chains below was sequenced from the same sample in a study of shared clonotypes between healthy human individuals. CD45RO-negative cells were positively selected for CCR7, leaving out terminally differentiated effector memory CD45RA+ cells. Only in-frame clones appear in the TCRdb table, and some are missing; sequencing was by immunoSEQ multiplex PCR. The table records 2 million to 2.5 million clones, approximately 94% of them present only once. The sequencing sample was made of naive CD8+ T cells from PBMCs. These receptors were obtained from a young man in good health. Some clones in this sample may be carry-over from other donors' samples.

V and J are TRBV27 and TRBJ2-7; possibly TRBD1 or TRBD2 for D (5 bases each). Trimming removed 3 bases from V and 1 base from J, with 7 bases in between. There are 13 residues in the CDR3. Germline CDR1 reads MNHEY; CDR2 reads SMNVEV (reference sequence). The CDR3 DNA sequence: TGTGCCAGCAGTTTTTGGGGGTCCTACGAGCAGTACTTC. This translates into CASSFWGSYEQYF.

This clone was seen just once. J is TRBJ1-1 and V is TRBV27; no clear D. The CDR3 runs to 16 residues. Germline V gene lookup returns CDR1 MNHEY and CDR2 SMNVEV (reference sequence). V lost 7 bases and J lost 1, with 19 bases in between. The CDR3 here is CASKLGSPPGNTEAFF. The CDR3 nucleotides read TGTGCCAGCAAGTTGGGATCCCCTCCAGGGAACACTGAAGCTTTCTTT.

The V gene is TRBV6-4, the J gene TRBJ1-2, with D possibly being TRBD1 (5 bases). The CDR3 is 14 residues long. V was trimmed by 6 bases and J by 8 bases, leaving 19 bases between them. Looked up from germline, CDR1 is MRHNA and CDR2 is SNTAGT. The CDR3 loop is CASSPGTALGGYTF. The CDR3 DNA follows: TGTGCCAGCAGCCCTGGGACCGCATTGGGCGGCTACACCTTC.

In its sample, this clone was seen once. The chain combines TRBV9 with TRBJ2-3; 8 bases match TRBD2. CDR3 length: 17 residues. V trimming: 0 bases; J trimming: 0 bases; junction bases outside the gene matches: 6. Looked up from germline, CDR1 is SGDLS and CDR2 is YYNGEE. CDR3 DNA sequence: TGTGCCAGCAGCGTAGCCTGGCGGGAGGCTAGCACAGATACGCAGTATTTT. The encoded protein is CASSVAWREASTDTQYF.

The chain links TRBV7-9 to TRBJ1-2; D gene ambiguous. Germline-derived CDR1 and CDR2 are SEHNR and FQNEAQ (reference sequence). The CDR3 is 11 residues long. Between the trimmed V and J ends, which lost 6 bases and 5 bases, there was a span of 7 bases. The CDR3 sequence is CASSWEYGYTF. The DNA of the CDR3 is TGTGCCAGCAGTTGGGAGTATGGCTACACCTTC.

The chain combines TRBV7-9 with TRBJ2-1; 8 bases are a match to TRBD2. V lost 0 bases and J lost 5; bases outside the gene matches: 0. The CDR3 runs 14 residues. The germline CDR1 and CDR2 sequences are SEHNR and FQNEAQ (reference sequence). The CDR3 is CASSLAGLDNEQFF. Written as DNA, the CDR3 is TGTGCCAGCAGCTTAGCGGGACTAGACAATGAGCAGTTCTTC.

The chain links TRBV11-2 to TRBJ2-7; D gene unclear. The germline V gene has CDR1 SGHAT and CDR2 FQNNGV. The CDR3 covers 13 residues. Trimming removed 5 bases at V and 2 bases at J, with 10 bases between. The CDR3 region is CASSAGAAYEQYF. The CDR3 DNA is TGTGCCAGCAGCGCTGGAGCAGCCTACGAGCAGTACTTC.

The CDR3 reads CATSRGPSSGNTIYF. The CDR3 DNA reads TGTGCCACCAGCAGGGGACCTTCATCTGGAAACACCATATATTTT. This chain joins TRBV15 and TRBJ1-3; D may be TRBD1 (5 bases). From germline, CDR1 is LNHNV and CDR2 YYDKDF (reference sequence). Trimming took off 3 bases at V and 1 base at J, with 10 bases between the two ends. The CDR3 length is 15 residues.

The chain joins TRBV7-2 to TRBJ2-7; D unclear. With 5 bases removed from V and 2 bases from J, the gap between germline ends came to 25 bases. The germline gives CDR1 SGHTA, CDR2 FQGNSA. The CDR3 spans 18 residues. The CDR3 reads CASSPIPLISRATYEQYF. The CDR3 bases are TGTGCCAGCAGCCCAATTCCCCTCATCAGCCGGGCTACCTACGAGCAGTACTTC.

V and J are TRBV29-1 and TRBJ2-2; D may be TRBD1 (7 bases). Germline CDR1 reads SQVTM; CDR2 reads ANQGSEA. The CDR3 length is 16 residues. Trimming took 6 bases from V and 7 from J, leaving 24 bases between them. The CDR3 reads CSVAGQSVAGGGELFF. DNA for the CDR3: TGCAGCGTGGCGGGACAGTCTGTGGCGGGTGGCGGGGAGCTGTTTTTT.

The V call is TRBV5-5, the J call TRBJ2-7, with D perhaps matching TRBD2 (5 bases). Deletions cut 1 base from V and 0 bases from J, with 8 bases between. Germline assignment: CDR1 SGHKS and CDR2 YYEKEE (reference sequence). This CDR3 has 14 amino acids. The CDR3, as DNA: TGTGCCAGCAGCTTGATCGGGGACTCCTACGAGCAGTACTTC. It is translated as CASSLIGDSYEQYF.

This chain connects TRBV6-5 to TRBJ2-3; D unclear. Germline values: CDR1 MNHEY, CDR2 SVGAGI. This CDR3 contains 11 residues. The V and J ends lost 10 bases and 4 bases respectively, with 9 bases between them. The CDR3 DNA is TGTGCCACCGAACTCGCAGATACGCAGTATTTT. Its protein is CATELADTQYF.

This chain links TRBV28 with TRBJ1-1; D is ambiguous. Germline values: CDR1 MDHEN, CDR2 SYDVKM. The CDR3 extends over 14 amino acids. The germline V and J ends were trimmed by 5 bases and 5 bases, with 15 bases remaining between them. CDR3 DNA: TGTGCCAGCAGTCCCCGTTTTCTGGGGACTGAAGCTTTCTTT. Encoded protein: CASSPRFLGTEAFF.

The chain couples TRBV4-3 to TRBJ1-2, with TRBD1 identical over 10 bases. The germline gives CDR1 LGHNA, CDR2 YSLEER. V shed 6 bases, J shed 4 bases, and the junction held 8 bases outside the gene matches. This CDR3 spans 15 amino acids. The CDR3 protein is CASSSGQGESYGYTF. The CDR3 DNA sequence: TGCGCCAGCAGTTCCGGACAGGGGGAGTCCTATGGCTACACCTTC.